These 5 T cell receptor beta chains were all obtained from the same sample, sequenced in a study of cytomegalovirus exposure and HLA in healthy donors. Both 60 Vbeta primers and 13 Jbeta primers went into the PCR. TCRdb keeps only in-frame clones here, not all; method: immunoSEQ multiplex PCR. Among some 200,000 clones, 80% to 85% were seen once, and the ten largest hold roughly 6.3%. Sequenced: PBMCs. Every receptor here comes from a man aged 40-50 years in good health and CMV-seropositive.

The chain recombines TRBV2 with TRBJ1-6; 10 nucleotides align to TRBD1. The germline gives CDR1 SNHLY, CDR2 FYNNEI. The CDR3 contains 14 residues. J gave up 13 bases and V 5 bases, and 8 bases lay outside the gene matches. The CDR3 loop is CASSSPGQGSPLHF. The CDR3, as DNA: TGTGCCAGCAGTTCACCGGGACAGGGGTCGCCCCTCCACTTT.

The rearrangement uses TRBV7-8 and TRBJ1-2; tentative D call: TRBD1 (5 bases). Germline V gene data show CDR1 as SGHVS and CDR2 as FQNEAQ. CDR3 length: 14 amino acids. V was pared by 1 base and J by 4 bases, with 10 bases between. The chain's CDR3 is CASSLDSQVYGYTF. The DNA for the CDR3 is TGTGCCAGCAGCTTAGATTCACAGGTCTATGGCTACACCTTC.

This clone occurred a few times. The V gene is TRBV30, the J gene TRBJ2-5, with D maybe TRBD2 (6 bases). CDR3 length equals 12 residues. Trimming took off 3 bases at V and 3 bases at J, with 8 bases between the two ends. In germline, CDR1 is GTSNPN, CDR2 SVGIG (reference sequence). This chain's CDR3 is CAWRGRKETQYF. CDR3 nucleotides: TGTGCCTGGAGGGGGAGGAAAGAGACCCAGTACTTC.

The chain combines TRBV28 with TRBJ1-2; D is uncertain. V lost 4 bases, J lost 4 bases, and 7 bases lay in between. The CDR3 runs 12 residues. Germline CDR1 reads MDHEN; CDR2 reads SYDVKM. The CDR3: CASSSPSYGYTF. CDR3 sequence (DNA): TGTGCCAGCAGTTCCCCCTCCTATGGCTACACCTTC.

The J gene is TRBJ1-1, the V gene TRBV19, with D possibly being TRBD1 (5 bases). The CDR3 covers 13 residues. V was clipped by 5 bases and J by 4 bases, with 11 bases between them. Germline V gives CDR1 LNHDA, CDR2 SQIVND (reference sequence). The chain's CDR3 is CASSVGAGTEAFF. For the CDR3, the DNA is TGTGCCAGTAGTGTAGGGGCTGGCACTGAAGCTTTCTTT. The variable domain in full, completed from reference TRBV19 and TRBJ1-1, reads DGGITQSPKYLFRKEGQNVTLSCEQNLNHDAMYWYRQDPGQGLRLIYYSQIVNDFQKGDIAEGYSVSREKKESFPLTVTSAQKNPTAFYLCASSVGAGTEAFFGQGTRLTVV.